Listed below are T cell receptor beta chains from one sample, sequenced in a study of blood T cell repertoires in COVID-19. The table came from immunoSEQ multiplex PCR; TCRdb's copy has only in-frame clones and leaves some out. The table records tens of thousands of clones, 90% of them present only once. The source material was peripheral blood. Receptors were obtained from a human donor in a cohort sampled during active COVID-19. The CDR3 runs from the conserved cysteine through the conserved F or W. The order of the fields is J gene, clone size, V gene, D gene, CDR3 DNA, CDR3 protein. The D gene is left open where the match is weak. Expanded clones get a size class; other rows say once, few or many, or leave the size out.

j_call: TRBJ1-1
clone_size: NA
v_call: TRBV5-5
d_call: TRBD1
cdr3_nt: TGTGCCAGCAGCCTTACGGGGGACAGCACTGAAGCTTTCTTT
cdr3_aa: CASSLTGDSTEAFF

j_call: TRBJ1-2
clone_size: NA
v_call: TRBV5-1
d_call: NA
cdr3_nt: TGCGCCAGCAGGTCGGAGGCGGACTATGGCTACACCTTC
cdr3_aa: CASRSEADYGYTF

j_call: TRBJ2-2
clone_size: NA
v_call: TRBV5-4
d_call: TRBD2
cdr3_nt: TGTGCCAGCAGCTTGGGCCTAGCGGGAGGGCCGGTCGCCGGGGAGCTGTTTTTT
cdr3_aa: CASSLGLAGGPVAGELFF

j_call: TRBJ2-1
clone_size: NA
v_call: TRBV7-8
d_call: TRBD2
cdr3_nt: TGTGCCAGCAGTTCCGGGACTAGCGGACCCTACAATGAGCAGTTCTTC
cdr3_aa: CASSSGTSGPYNEQFF

j_call: TRBJ1-1
clone_size: NA
v_call: TRBV27
d_call: TRBD1
cdr3_nt: TGTGCCAGCAGCGCCGGCGACAGGGAAGAAGCTTTCTTT
cdr3_aa: CASSAGDREEAFF

j_call: TRBJ1-4
clone_size: once
v_call: TRBV11-2
d_call: TRBD1
cdr3_nt: TGTGCCAGCAGCACCGGGACAGGGGGAAAACTGTTTTTT
cdr3_aa: CASSTGTGGKLFF

j_call: TRBJ1-3
clone_size: NA
v_call: TRBV10-3
d_call: TRBD1
cdr3_nt: TGTGCCTCGGGACAGGGGGGCGGAAACACCATATATTTT
cdr3_aa: CASGQGGGNTIYF

j_call: TRBJ2-2
clone_size: NA
v_call: TRBV11-2
d_call: NA
cdr3_nt: TGTGCCAGCAGCCGTCAGGCACTCAGGGGCACCGGGGAGCTGTTTTTT
cdr3_aa: CASSRQALRGTGELFF

j_call: TRBJ2-3
clone_size: NA
v_call: TRBV24-1
d_call: NA
cdr3_nt: TGTGCCACCAGTGATCGAACTAGCACAGATACGCAGTATTTT
cdr3_aa: CATSDRTSTDTQYF

j_call: TRBJ1-5
clone_size: NA
v_call: TRBV7-9
d_call: NA
cdr3_nt: TGTGCCAGCGTAAAAACCGGGGGGAATCAGCCCCAGCATTTT
cdr3_aa: CASVKTGGNQPQHF

j_call: TRBJ2-1
clone_size: once
v_call: TRBV9
d_call: TRBD2
cdr3_nt: TGTGCCAGCAGCGTAGGGACTAGCGGGAGCTATGAGCAGTTCTTC
cdr3_aa: CASSVGTSGSYEQFF

j_call: TRBJ1-2
clone_size: NA
v_call: TRBV19
d_call: NA
cdr3_nt: TGTGCCAGTAGTATAACAGGTCAGGGGGGCTACACCTTC
cdr3_aa: CASSITGQGGYTF

j_call: TRBJ2-7
clone_size: NA
v_call: TRBV11-2
d_call: TRBD2
cdr3_nt: TGTGCCAGCAGCTTGGGGGGGGGTCCCGAGCAGTACTTC
cdr3_aa: CASSLGGGPEQYF

j_call: TRBJ2-7
clone_size: NA
v_call: TRBV4-1
d_call: TRBD2
cdr3_nt: TGCGCCAGCAGTGGCGGGACTAGCGGGACCTACGAGCAGTACTTC
cdr3_aa: CASSGGTSGTYEQYF

j_call: TRBJ2-7
clone_size: NA
v_call: TRBV9
d_call: TRBD1
cdr3_nt: TGTGCCAGCAGCGTAGAGGGGACAGGATTAGGCGAGCAGTACTTC
cdr3_aa: CASSVEGTGLGEQYF

j_call: TRBJ2-7
clone_size: NA
v_call: TRBV20-1
d_call: NA
cdr3_nt: TGCAGTGCTAGTCGGGACTACGAGCAGTACTTC
cdr3_aa: CSASRDYEQYF

j_call: TRBJ2-5
clone_size: NA
v_call: TRBV24-1
d_call: TRBD1
cdr3_nt: TGTGCCACCAGTGTGCCGGGACAGGGAGAGGAGACCCAGTACTTC
cdr3_aa: CATSVPGQGEETQYF

j_call: TRBJ2-7
clone_size: NA
v_call: TRBV11-2
d_call: NA
cdr3_nt: TGTGCCAGCAGCTTTGGGCCCTACGAGCAGTACTTC
cdr3_aa: CASSFGPYEQYF

j_call: TRBJ2-5
clone_size: NA
v_call: TRBV11-1
d_call: NA
cdr3_nt: TGTGCCAGCAGCCAAAACGAGGGTCGGCAAGAGACCCAGTACTTC
cdr3_aa: CASSQNEGRQETQYF

j_call: TRBJ2-1
clone_size: once
v_call: TRBV10-1
d_call: TRBD2
cdr3_nt: TGCGCCAGCAGTGAGTCAGCGGGGCTGGGGCATGAGCAGTTCTTC
cdr3_aa: CASSESAGLGHEQFF

j_call: TRBJ2-5
clone_size: NA
v_call: TRBV19
d_call: NA
cdr3_nt: TGTGCCAGTAGCGCACCCGGCGGGAAGCAAGAGACCCAGTACTTC
cdr3_aa: CASSAPGGKQETQYF

j_call: TRBJ2-5
clone_size: NA
v_call: TRBV5-1
d_call: TRBD1
cdr3_nt: TGCGCCAGCAGCTTGGGAGTTGGGGACAGGGAAGAGACCCAGTACTTC
cdr3_aa: CASSLGVGDREETQYF

j_call: TRBJ2-4
clone_size: NA
v_call: TRBV12-3/TRBV12-4
d_call: NA
cdr3_nt: TGTGCCAGCGGCCTTCCCGGGGGCATTCAGTACTTC
cdr3_aa: CASGLPGGIQYF

j_call: TRBJ2-3
clone_size: NA
v_call: TRBV4-2
d_call: TRBD2
cdr3_nt: TGTGCCAGCAGCCACCCCTTCTGTCTACGGTCCCTTTGGACTAGCGGGAGCGCAGATACGCAGTATTTT
cdr3_aa: CASSHPFCLRSLWTSGSADTQYF

j_call: TRBJ2-7
clone_size: NA
v_call: TRBV6-5
d_call: TRBD1
cdr3_nt: TGTGCCAGCAGTTCCCCAAGAGGACAGGGCAATTACGAGCAGTACTTC
cdr3_aa: CASSSPRGQGNYEQYF

j_call: TRBJ1-5
clone_size: NA
v_call: TRBV7-3
d_call: NA
cdr3_nt: TGTGCCAGCAGCTTACGCAGGGGTGGCAATCAGCCCCAGCATTTT
cdr3_aa: CASSLRRGGNQPQHF

j_call: TRBJ2-1
clone_size: NA
v_call: TRBV5-6
d_call: NA
cdr3_nt: TGTGCCAGCAGCTCACAGGAGCTGCTTTCCAATGAGCAGTTCTTC
cdr3_aa: CASSSQELLSNEQFF

j_call: TRBJ1-2
clone_size: NA
v_call: TRBV25-1
d_call: TRBD1
cdr3_nt: TGTGCCAGCAGTGGGGACAGGGGCTACACCTTC
cdr3_aa: CASSGDRGYTF

j_call: TRBJ2-7
clone_size: NA
v_call: TRBV11-1
d_call: TRBD1
cdr3_nt: TGTGCCAGCAGCGCACGTCCCGGGACAGGGGCCTACGAGCAGTACTTC
cdr3_aa: CASSARPGTGAYEQYF

j_call: TRBJ2-3
clone_size: NA
v_call: TRBV11-2
d_call: NA
cdr3_nt: TGTGCCAGCAGCTTACGTCCAGGGAGGTTAAGCACAGATACGCAGTATTTT
cdr3_aa: CASSLRPGRLSTDTQYF

j_call: TRBJ2-1
clone_size: NA
v_call: TRBV10-3
d_call: TRBD1
cdr3_nt: TGTGCCACTCTAACAGGGGACGGTGAGCAGTTCTTC
cdr3_aa: CATLTGDGEQFF

j_call: TRBJ2-1
clone_size: NA
v_call: TRBV19
d_call: TRBD2
cdr3_nt: TGTGCCAGTAGCTTACCGGGACTAGTCGTAAATGAGCAGTTCTTC
cdr3_aa: CASSLPGLVVNEQFF

j_call: TRBJ2-7
clone_size: NA
v_call: TRBV10-3
d_call: TRBD2
cdr3_nt: TGTGCCATCAGTACTAGCGGGAGCTCCTACGAGCAGTACTTC
cdr3_aa: CAISTSGSSYEQYF

j_call: TRBJ2-7
clone_size: NA
v_call: TRBV7-9
d_call: NA
cdr3_nt: TGTGCCAGCAGCCGAACCTCCACTGCTCCCTACGAGCAGTACTTC
cdr3_aa: CASSRTSTAPYEQYF

j_call: TRBJ1-1
clone_size: NA
v_call: TRBV4-1
d_call: TRBD1
cdr3_nt: TGCGCCAGCAGCCAGGACAGGGGTCGAACTGAAGCTTTCTTT
cdr3_aa: CASSQDRGRTEAFF

j_call: TRBJ1-5
clone_size: few
v_call: TRBV9
d_call: NA
cdr3_nt: TGTGCCAGCAGCGTAGACGGGAGCAATCAGCCCCAGCATTTT
cdr3_aa: CASSVDGSNQPQHF

j_call: TRBJ2-1
clone_size: NA
v_call: TRBV19
d_call: NA
cdr3_nt: TGTGCCAGTAGTATAGGAGCGGGCCCGTGGAATGAGCAGTTCTTC
cdr3_aa: CASSIGAGPWNEQFF

j_call: TRBJ2-7
clone_size: NA
v_call: TRBV18
d_call: TRBD1
cdr3_nt: TGTGCCAGCTCACCGGGGACAGGATACTACGAGCAGTACTTC
cdr3_aa: CASSPGTGYYEQYF

j_call: TRBJ1-5
clone_size: NA
v_call: TRBV10-3
d_call: NA
cdr3_nt: TGTGCCATCAGTGCAGGGGATTCGGGTCAGCCCCAGCATTTT
cdr3_aa: CAISAGDSGQPQHF

j_call: TRBJ1-1
clone_size: NA
v_call: TRBV11-1
d_call: NA
cdr3_nt: TGTGCCAGCAGCTTTACAGGAACCGGGTACACTGAAGCTTTCTTT
cdr3_aa: CASSFTGTGYTEAFF

j_call: TRBJ2-7
clone_size: NA
v_call: TRBV10-3
d_call: NA
cdr3_nt: TGTGCCATCAGTGCAGGGTACTACGAGCAGTACTTC
cdr3_aa: CAISAGYYEQYF

j_call: TRBJ2-1
clone_size: NA
v_call: TRBV7-9
d_call: TRBD2
cdr3_nt: TGTGCCAGCAGCCCAAGCGGGAGTTACAATGAGCAGTTCTTC
cdr3_aa: CASSPSGSYNEQFF

j_call: TRBJ2-7
clone_size: NA
v_call: TRBV5-1
d_call: TRBD1
cdr3_nt: TGCGCCAGCAGCTTGACCGGGACAGGGGGCTACGAGCAGTACTTC
cdr3_aa: CASSLTGTGGYEQYF

j_call: TRBJ2-1
clone_size: NA
v_call: TRBV28
d_call: NA
cdr3_nt: TGTGCCAGCAGTAACTACGACGGACACTACAATGAGCAGTTCTTC
cdr3_aa: CASSNYDGHYNEQFF

j_call: TRBJ2-7
clone_size: NA
v_call: TRBV30
d_call: NA
cdr3_nt: TGTGCCTGGAGTCGAGGACAGTCAAGGGCCGAGCAGTACTTC
cdr3_aa: CAWSRGQSRAEQYF

j_call: TRBJ1-3
clone_size: NA
v_call: TRBV5-1
d_call: TRBD1
cdr3_nt: TGCGCCAGCAGGGACGACAGGGGGCTCCTCTCTGGAAACACCATATATTTT
cdr3_aa: CASRDDRGLLSGNTIYF

j_call: TRBJ1-2
clone_size: NA
v_call: TRBV19
d_call: NA
cdr3_nt: TGTGCCAGTAGTATTACAGTCCAGGGGTTTGGCTACACCTTC
cdr3_aa: CASSITVQGFGYTF

j_call: TRBJ2-1
clone_size: NA
v_call: TRBV4-1
d_call: TRBD2
cdr3_nt: TGCGCCAGCAGCCAGCTAGCGGGAGGCCCAGTTGGGAATGAGCAGTTCTTC
cdr3_aa: CASSQLAGGPVGNEQFF

j_call: TRBJ1-2
clone_size: NA
v_call: TRBV28
d_call: TRBD1
cdr3_nt: TGTGCCAGCAGTCCTAGTCCCGGGACAGGGGGCGCAGGATATGGCTACACCTTC
cdr3_aa: CASSPSPGTGGAGYGYTF

j_call: TRBJ2-3
clone_size: NA
v_call: TRBV6-2/TRBV6-3
d_call: NA
cdr3_nt: TGTGCCAGCAGTTACGGTCCCCCCCCAGCGAACAGCACAGATACGCAGTATTTT
cdr3_aa: CASSYGPPPANSTDTQYF

j_call: TRBJ2-7
clone_size: NA
v_call: TRBV10-3
d_call: NA
cdr3_nt: TGTGCCAGTAGAGAGGAGGGAAACGAGCAGTACTTC
cdr3_aa: CASREEGNEQYF

j_call: TRBJ2-1
clone_size: NA
v_call: TRBV10-2
d_call: NA
cdr3_nt: TGCGCCAGCAGTCCTGAGGTTAGGAGCTCCTACAATGAGCAGTTCTTC
cdr3_aa: CASSPEVRSSYNEQFF

j_call: TRBJ2-1
clone_size: NA
v_call: TRBV5-1
d_call: TRBD2
cdr3_nt: TGCGCCAGCAGCTCTGGCGCTAGCGGATTCTCCTACAATGAGCAGTTCTTC
cdr3_aa: CASSSGASGFSYNEQFF

j_call: TRBJ2-7
clone_size: once
v_call: TRBV7-2
d_call: TRBD2
cdr3_nt: TGTGCCAGCAGCCCGGACGGCGGGAGCTCCTACGAGCAGTACTTC
cdr3_aa: CASSPDGGSSYEQYF

j_call: TRBJ1-1
clone_size: once
v_call: TRBV20-1
d_call: NA
cdr3_nt: TGCACTCCCGCTGAAGCTTTCTTT
cdr3_aa: CTPAEAFF

j_call: TRBJ1-4
clone_size: NA
v_call: TRBV2
d_call: NA
cdr3_nt: TGTGCCAGCAGGGGAAGGACAGTGGTTGCCCTGTTTTTT
cdr3_aa: CASRGRTVVALFF

j_call: TRBJ2-1
clone_size: NA
v_call: TRBV24-1
d_call: TRBD2
cdr3_nt: TGTGCCACCAGTGATCGACCGGGACTAGCGGGAGGTGAGCAGTTCTTC
cdr3_aa: CATSDRPGLAGGEQFF

j_call: TRBJ2-5
clone_size: NA
v_call: TRBV4-1
d_call: NA
cdr3_nt: TGCGCCAGCAGCCAAACCTCAGGGTCCCAAGAGACCCAGTACTTC
cdr3_aa: CASSQTSGSQETQYF